These 28 T cell receptor beta chains share one sample of origin, sequenced in a study of Ad26.COV2.S vaccination and SARS-CoV-2 variants. Only in-frame clones appear in the TCRdb table, and some are missing; sequencing was by immunoSEQ multiplex PCR. The table records more than 250,000 clones, around 87% of them present only once. Noted treatment: roughly 19 received Ad26.COV2.S at low or high dose, single or two shots; roughly 5 received placebo; per-sample allocation not given. Sampling was performed 63 days after the first vaccine or placebo injection. The source material was peripheral blood, sampled in a trial of Ad26.COV2.S vaccine versus placebo. The receptors were gathered from a person aged 18-60 years who received the Ad26.COV2.S COVID-19 vaccine or a placebo.

The chain employs TRBV30 and TRBJ1-6; D call uncertain. The CDR3 has 12 residues. The germline V gene encodes CDR1 GTSNPN and CDR2 SVGIG (reference sequence). The V and J ends lost 2 bases and 2 bases respectively, with 1 base between them. The CDR3 coding sequence is TGTGCCTGGAGTACCTATAATTCACCCCTCCACTTT. Amino acid sequence: CAWSTYNSPLHF.

The V gene is TRBV7-3, the J gene TRBJ2-5, with 9 bases fitting TRBD2. CDR1 and CDR2 from the germline V gene are SGHTA and FQGTGA. The J segment lost 3 bases and the V segment lost 4 bases, leaving 3 bases of the junction unmatched. The CDR3 covers 14 residues. Written as DNA, the CDR3 is TGTGCCAGCAGCTCCCCTAGCGGGGAAGAGACCCAGTACTTC. Amino acid sequence: CASSSPSGEETQYF.

This clone was detected a few times. This chain links TRBV6-5 with TRBJ1-5, with D tentatively TRBD1 (6 bases). The V end was cut by 8 bases, the J end by 8 bases, with 19 bases between. The CDR3 consists of 14 residues. Germline V CDR1 and CDR2: MNHEY, SVGAGI. CDR3 coding DNA: TGTGCCAGCTGGGGGCAGGTTGGATATGAGCCCCAGCATTTT. Translation gives CASWGQVGYEPQHF.

This clone was observed a single time. The chain uses TRBV4-1 and TRBJ2-3; TRBD2 might be the D (7 bases). Trimming removed 2 bases at V and 2 bases at J, with 29 bases between. The CDR3 totals 21 residues. CDR1 is MGHRA, CDR2 YSYEKL, per germline. CDR3 protein: CASSQSTGGGAVPTHTDTQYF. For the CDR3, the DNA is TGCGCCAGCAGCCAATCGACTGGCGGGGGCGCCGTACCCACCCACACAGATACGCAGTATTTT.

This chain joins TRBV18 and TRBJ2-1, with 7 bases that match TRBD2. Germline V gene sequence: CDR1 KGHSH, CDR2 LQKENI. The CDR3 has 15 residues. After removal of 4 bases from V and 7 bases from J, the junction contained 10 bases not matched to a gene. The CDR3 region has the DNA TGTGCCAGCTCACGACCCGGCAGGGAGGGGAATGAGCAGTTCTTC. This translates into CASSRPGREGNEQFF.

The V and J genes are TRBV5-1 and TRBJ2-5; D uncertain. The CDR3 is made up of 12 amino acids. The V and J ends lost 0 bases and 9 bases respectively, with 9 bases between them. CDR1 SGHRS and CDR2 YFSETQ come from the germline V gene. CDR3 in amino acids: CASSLDPGPQYF. Here the CDR3 DNA reads TGCGCCAGCAGCTTGGATCCGGGTCCCCAGTACTTC. Variable domain in full (rest from reference TRBV5-1 and TRBJ2-5): KAGVTQTPRYLIKTRGQQVTLSCSPISGHRSVSWYQQTPGQGLQFLFEYFSETQRNKGNFPGRFSGRQFSNSRSEMNVSTLELGDSALYLCASSLDPGPQYFGPGTRLLVL.

V is TRBV7-9 and J is TRBJ2-2; TRBD1 matches 7 bases. This CDR3 is 15 amino acids long. The J segment lost 6 bases and the V segment lost 4 bases, leaving 8 bases of the junction unmatched. The germline V gene encodes CDR1 SEHNR and CDR2 FQNEAQ (reference sequence). The CDR3 protein is CASSYQNRGAGELFF. The CDR3 DNA reads TGTGCCAGCAGCTACCAGAACAGGGGAGCCGGGGAGCTGTTTTTT.

The gene calls are TRBV6-2 or TRBV6-3 and TRBJ1-1; D gene uncertain. V was trimmed by 2 bases and J by 5 bases, leaving 12 bases between them. Germline V gives CDR1 MNHEY, CDR2 SVGEGT. The CDR3 length is 14 residues. CDR3: CASSYVRGYTEAFF. The CDR3 DNA is TGTGCCAGCAGTTACGTTCGGGGTTATACTGAAGCTTTCTTT.

The rearrangement joins TRBV5-1 to TRBJ2-7; TRBD2 matches 9 bases. V was clipped by 4 bases and J by 6 bases; unmatched bases: 11. This CDR3 is 15 amino acids long. Per the germline V gene, CDR1 is SGHRS and CDR2 is YFSETQ. The CDR3 loop is CASSESAGGPREQYF. The CDR3, as DNA: TGCGCCAGCAGCGAATCTGCGGGAGGGCCTCGCGAGCAGTACTTC. The whole variable domain, filled in from reference TRBV5-1 and TRBJ2-7, reads KAGVTQTPRYLIKTRGQQVTLSCSPISGHRSVSWYQQTPGQGLQFLFEYFSETQRNKGNFPGRFSGRQFSNSRSEMNVSTLELGDSALYLCASSESAGGPREQYFGPGTRLTVT.

The CDR3 bases are TGTGCCAGTAGCCATACCGGGACCAGGGGAACTGAAGCTTTCTTT. It encodes CASSHTGTRGTEAFF. V is TRBV19 and J is TRBJ1-1; maybe TRBD1 (6 bases). Germline values: CDR1 LNHDA, CDR2 SQIVND (reference sequence). V was pared by 6 bases and J by 5 bases, with 19 bases between. This CDR3 comprises 15 residues.

The rearrangement uses TRBV12-3 or TRBV12-4 and TRBJ1-2; unclear D gene. Trimming took 6 bases from V and 7 from J, leaving 9 bases between them. This CDR3 region has 11 residues. CDR3 sequence (DNA): TGTGCCAGCAGCCACAGTTTTGGCTACACCTTC. It codes for CASSHSFGYTF.

The V call is TRBV6-5, the J call TRBJ2-7; 12 bases agree with TRBD1. The CDR3 loop spans 14 amino acids. Germline CDR1 MNHEY, CDR2 SVGAGI. With 8 bases clipped from V and 5 bases from J, the junction kept 7 bases outside the gene matches. DNA of the CDR3: TGTGCCAGCGGGGGGACAGGGGGCCTCCACGAGCAGTACTTC. It specifies CASGGTGGLHEQYF.

The chain is built from TRBV30 and TRBJ2-2; D possibly corresponds to TRBD2 (7 bases). The length of the CDR3 is 16 residues. Germline lookup yields CDR1 GTSNPN and CDR2 SVGIG (reference sequence). V lost 0 bases to trimming and J lost 4 bases, with 15 bases between them. The CDR3 DNA follows: TGTGCCTGGAGTGTGTCCGGGGGGCTCACCACCGGGGAGCTGTTTTTT. Encoded protein: CAWSVSGGLTTGELFF.

The count of this clone is one. The rearrangement joins TRBV29-1 to TRBJ2-2; maybe TRBD1 (6 bases). This CDR3 region has 13 residues. Trimming removed 6 bases from V and 5 bases from J, with 13 bases in between. Germline CDR1 SQVTM, CDR2 ANQGSEA. The CDR3 spells CSVVQGRTGELFF. CDR3 nucleotides: TGCAGCGTCGTACAGGGCCGGACCGGGGAGCTGTTTTTT.

The chain links TRBV5-4 to TRBJ1-1; possible D gene TRBD1, 6 bases. The CDR3 consists of 13 residues. V was shortened by 1 base and J by 4 bases, with 8 bases between the two germline ends. Germline values: CDR1 SGHNT, CDR2 YYREEE (reference sequence). The CDR3 reads CASSLWGATEAFF. For the CDR3, the DNA is TGTGCCAGCAGCTTGTGGGGGGCCACTGAAGCTTTCTTT.

The rearrangement uses TRBV11-2 and TRBJ1-2; 7 bases line up with TRBD1. The germline V gene has CDR1 SGHAT and CDR2 FQNNGV. The CDR3 consists of 17 residues. The V segment lost 7 bases and the J segment 1 base; nucleotides outside the gene matches: 15. CDR3 coding DNA: TGTGCCAGCACTCAGGACATACCGGGACAGAGTAACTATGGCTACACCTTC. This translates into CASTQDIPGQSNYGYTF.

The genes are TRBV28 and TRBJ1-5, with 8 nucleotides matching TRBD1. This CDR3 comprises 13 residues. The V segment lost 7 bases and the J segment 10 bases; nucleotides outside the gene matches: 9. Germline V gene sequence: CDR1 MDHEN, CDR2 SYDVKM. The CDR3 is CASTRGQGIPQHF. CDR3 nucleotides: TGTGCCAGCACCAGGGGGCAAGGGATCCCCCAGCATTTT.

The V and J genes are TRBV28 and TRBJ1-3; D possibly corresponds to TRBD1 (5 bases). V was shortened by 0 bases and J by 2 bases, with 5 bases between the two germline ends. Per germline, CDR1 MDHEN and CDR2 SYDVKM. CDR3 length: 14 residues. As DNA, the CDR3 is TGTGCCAGCAGTTTATGGGGGGCTGGAAACACCATATATTTT. Protein sequence: CASSLWGAGNTIYF.

The CDR3 region is CASSKGGYTDTQYF. DNA for the CDR3: TGCGCCAGCAGCAAGGGGGGTTATACAGATACGCAGTATTTT. The J gene is TRBJ2-3, the V gene TRBV5-1; D is tentatively TRBD1 or TRBD2 (6 bases each). This CDR3 comprises 14 residues. Trimming cost V 4 bases and J 3 bases, with 12 bases left between them. CDR1 SGHRS and CDR2 YFSETQ come from the germline V gene. The variable domain in full, with the rest retrieved from reference TRBV5-1 and TRBJ2-3, is KAGVTQTPRYLIKTRGQQVTLSCSPISGHRSVSWYQQTPGQGLQFLFEYFSETQRNKGNFPGRFSGRQFSNSRSEMNVSTLELGDSALYLCASSKGGYTDTQYFGPGTRLTVL.

The sample holds one count of this clone. The gene calls are TRBV19 and TRBJ2-3, with 12 nucleotides matching TRBD2. From germline, CDR1 is LNHDA and CDR2 SQIVND (reference sequence). This CDR3 contains 17 residues. After removal of 3 bases from V and 0 bases from J, the junction contained 4 bases not matched to a gene. In DNA, the CDR3 is TGTGCCAGTAGTATGTCGACTAGCGGGGGAAGCACAGATACGCAGTATTTT. Its protein product is CASSMSTSGGSTDTQYF.

The chain recombines TRBV13 with TRBJ1-2, with D unresolved. From germline, CDR1 is PRHDT and CDR2 FYEKMQ (reference sequence). V lost 5 bases to trimming and J lost 4 bases, with 17 bases between them. The CDR3 runs 15 residues. The CDR3 spells CASSNQYRALYGYTF. CDR3 DNA sequence: TGTGCCAGCAGCAACCAATACAGAGCCCTCTATGGCTACACCTTC.

The gene calls are TRBV10-3 and TRBJ2-3; maybe TRBD1 (6 bases). CDR1 is ENHRY, CDR2 SYGVKD, per germline. Trimming removed 5 bases at V and 2 bases at J, with 8 bases between. The CDR3 length is 13 residues. The chain's CDR3 is CAISRTDTDTQYF. The CDR3 DNA reads as TGTGCCATCAGTAGGACAGACACAGATACGCAGTATTTT.

The rearrangement joins TRBV12-3 or TRBV12-4 to TRBJ2-7, with D unresolved. V shed 2 bases and J shed 0 bases, with 5 bases lying between them. The length of the CDR3 is 13 residues. CDR3 sequence (DNA): TGTGCCAGCAGTTTAAGTGGCTCCTACGAGCAGTACTTC. It translates to CASSLSGSYEQYF.

The J gene is TRBJ1-1, the V gene TRBV14, with a weak D call TRBD1 (5 bases). The CDR3 has 15 residues. Trimming took off 3 bases at V and 4 bases at J, with 15 bases between the two ends. CDR1 is SGHDN and CDR2 is FVKESK in the germline V gene. The CDR3 loop reads CASSQVAGRFTEAFF. DNA for the CDR3: TGTGCCAGCAGCCAGGTTGCAGGGAGATTCACTGAAGCTTTCTTT.

The rearrangement joins TRBV5-4 to TRBJ2-3, with D possibly matching TRBD2 (7 bases). CDR3 length equals 14 residues. Germline CDR1 SGHNT, CDR2 YYREEE (reference sequence). Trimming removed 4 bases from V and 6 bases from J, with 15 bases in between. CDR3 protein: CASSRGGAGDTQYF. The CDR3, as DNA: TGTGCCAGCAGCCGCGGGGGCGCCGGGGATACGCAGTATTTT.

In DNA, the CDR3 is TGTGCCAGCAGCTTCCGGGGAGCGCAGTACCAAGAGACCCAGTACTTC. This translates into CASSFRGAQYQETQYF. The V gene is TRBV5-4, the J gene TRBJ2-5; a possible D gene is TRBD2 (5 bases). The CDR3 is 16 residues long. CDR1 is SGHNT, CDR2 YYREEE, per germline (reference sequence). With 2 bases removed from V and 0 bases from J, the gap between germline ends came to 14 bases.

Turning to this clone: Additional DNA sequences in this sample encode the identical CDR3. V usage is TRBV9 and J usage is TRBJ2-5; maybe TRBD1 (5 bases). Germline V gene sequence: CDR1 SGDLS, CDR2 YYNGEE. This CDR3 contains 14 residues. The V gene lost 2 bases and the J gene lost 1 base, with 9 bases spanning the gap. DNA for the CDR3: TGTGCCAGCAGCGTCACAGGCCTCCAAGAGACCCAGTACTTC. Amino acids: CASSVTGLQETQYF.

The rearrangement joins TRBV3-1 (or the pseudogene TRBV3-2) to TRBJ2-7; 8 nucleotides align to TRBD1. This CDR3 is 15 amino acids long. The junction had 9 bases not matched to a gene; V was cut back by 1 base and J by 7 bases. Germline V gene data show CDR1 as LGHDT and CDR2 as YNNKEL (reference sequence). DNA of the CDR3: TGTGCCAGCAGCCAAGGGGGGGACAGGAGGTTTGAGCAGTACTTC. Its translation is CASSQGGDRRFEQYF.